This T cell receptor beta chain was obtained from a study of cytomegalovirus exposure and HLA in healthy donors. Study-wide context: HLA-typed donors were the source of 83 million or so unique TCRs held in an early data release.

The CDR3 spans 15 residues. V was clipped by 4 bases and J by 1 base, with 14 bases between them. Germline values: CDR1 SGHNT, CDR2 YYREEE (reference sequence). Primers included in the PCR were 60 Vbeta and 13 Jbeta primers. Sequenced by immunoSEQ multiplex PCR; TCRdb stores in-frame clones only, minus some. The repertoire holds 150,000 or so clones, with 75% to 85% as singletons. As for this clone: Its cognate antigen is unknown.

Study-level results: A previous analysis found most TCR beta V segments productive roughly 90% or roughly 30% of the time.

Nominal health characterized the donors when sampled, though unrecorded immune exposures were likely. The clonotype originates from a man younger than 45 in good health and CMV-seropositive. V usage is TRBV5-4 and J usage is TRBJ2-5; D remains ambiguous. The sequenced material came from PBMCs. The CDR3 protein is CASSITTRPQETQYF. DNA of the CDR3: TGTGCCAGCAGCATCACTACGCGGCCCCAAGAGACCCAGTACTTC.